These 20 T cell receptor beta chains were all obtained from the same sample, sequenced in a study of T cells expressing NK-cell markers. TCRdb reprocessed the 5' RACE reads and stores each CDR3 protein as one record, lacking DNA. The listing contains around 110,000 distinct CDR3 sequences. The sample consisted of blood T cells: a sorted CD56 or NKG2C T cell subset, CD4+ or CD8+ T cells, or bulk PBMC T cells (not recorded which). The receptors were gathered from a woman between 18 and 69 years old in good health.

CDR3 in amino acids: CASSLATAEQFF. The J gene is TRBJ2-1, the V gene TRBV5-6; with no DNA, the TCRdb D assignment of TRBD1 cannot be verified. Per germline, CDR1 SGHDT and CDR2 YYEEEE. The CDR3 contains 12 residues.

The CDR3 protein is CSVRPMEAGELFF. The chain carries TRBV29-1 and TRBJ2-2; as DNA is missing, the TRBD1 call by TCRdb cannot be tested. Per germline, CDR1 SQVTM and CDR2 ANQGSEA. The CDR3 is 13 residues long.

The chain is built from TRBV5-6 and TRBJ1-1; TCRdb outputs TRBD1, but without DNA this stays unchecked. Germline CDR1 and CDR2: SGHDT and YYEEEE. This CDR3 region has 13 residues. The CDR3 spells CASRPGRGTEAFF.

The V call is TRBV29-1, the J call TRBJ2-2; lacking DNA, the TRBD1 call made by TCRdb goes unchecked. CDR3 length: 14 amino acids. Looked up from germline, CDR1 is SQVTM and CDR2 is ANQGSEA. CDR3: CSGVGQGASGELFF.

This chain links TRBV7-9 with TRBJ2-3; TCRdb returns TRBD1, unconfirmable since there is no DNA. CDR1 is SEHNR and CDR2 is FQNEAQ in the germline V gene (reference sequence). The CDR3 extends over 16 amino acids. CDR3 amino acids: CASSPKGQGVVDTQYF.

The V and J genes are TRBV29-1 and TRBJ2-1; as DNA is missing, the TRBD1 call by TCRdb cannot be tested. Germline values: CDR1 SQVTM, CDR2 ANQGSEA. The CDR3 is 16 residues long. The CDR3 loop is CSVHRGRKKPYNEQFF.

The chain joins TRBV7-8 to TRBJ2-1; TCRdb returns TRBD1, unconfirmable since there is no DNA. Germline V CDR1 and CDR2: SGHVS, FQNEAQ. This CDR3 region has 13 residues. The CDR3: CASRTGHYNEQFF.

The V call is TRBV15, the J call TRBJ2-2; TCRdb's D gene call, TRBD1, goes unchecked for lack of DNA. Germline V lookup: CDR1 LNHNV, CDR2 YYDKDF (reference sequence). The CDR3 length is 14 residues. This chain's CDR3 is CATSRSGPGGELFF.

The chain employs TRBV12-3 or TRBV12-4 and TRBJ1-3. This CDR3 has 15 residues. CDR3 region: CASRTDRNSGNTIYF.

The chain joins TRBV11-2 to TRBJ2-7; TCRdb's D call of TRBD1 is untestable without DNA. Germline V CDR1 and CDR2: SGHAT, FQNNGV. The CDR3 extends over 15 amino acids. CDR3 residues: CASSFAGTSSYEQYF.

The chain's CDR3 is CASSQVQTSGLYNEQFF. The chain has TRBV3-1 and TRBJ2-1; the D gene TCRdb calls, TRBD2, cannot be checked with no DNA. This CDR3 has 17 amino acids. Germline lookup yields CDR1 LGHDT and CDR2 YNNKEL (reference sequence).

The chain employs TRBV12-3 or TRBV12-4 and TRBJ2-2; with no DNA, the TCRdb D assignment of TRBD2 cannot be verified. CDR3 length: 14 amino acids. This chain's CDR3 is CASSFLGGTGELFF.

The gene calls are TRBV7-9 and TRBJ1-2. This CDR3 contains 16 residues. The V gene's germline CDR1 is SEHNR and CDR2 FQNEAQ (reference sequence). The CDR3 is CASSFVERETNYGYTF.

The rearrangement joins TRBV6-2 or TRBV6-3 to TRBJ2-5; checking the TCRdb D call of TRBD2 is not possible without DNA. This CDR3 has 14 residues. Germline CDR1 reads MNHEY; CDR2 reads SVGEGT. Here the CDR3 reads CASTLAGGRETQYF.

The V and J genes are TRBV4-1 and TRBJ1-2. The CDR3 spans 15 residues. CDR1 and CDR2 from the germline V gene are MGHRA and YSYEKL. CDR3: CASAGRLDKLGGYTF.

The J gene is TRBJ2-5, the V gene TRBV5-4; TCRdb's D call, TRBD2, is unchecked because there is no DNA. There are 14 residues in the CDR3. Germline assignment: CDR1 SGHNT and CDR2 YYREEE (reference sequence). The CDR3 region is CASSPGLDQETQYF.

The chain carries TRBV6-1 and TRBJ2-1. CDR1 is MNHNS, CDR2 SASEGT, per germline. The CDR3 spans 16 residues. The CDR3 reads CASSPTKGSSYNEQFF.

The rearrangement links TRBV30 to TRBJ2-3. The CDR3 covers 14 residues. The germline V gene has CDR1 GTSNPN and CDR2 SVGIG (reference sequence). CDR3 amino acids: CAWSVQGASDTQYF.

This chain connects TRBV7-3 to TRBJ2-1; checking the TCRdb D call of TRBD2 is not possible without DNA. The CDR3 has 15 residues. Germline assignment: CDR1 SGHTA and CDR2 FQGTGA. CDR3 amino acids: CASSMGLAVYNEQFF.

This rearrangement joins TRBV12-3 or TRBV12-4 to TRBJ1-6; TCRdb selects TRBD1, and the lack of DNA leaves this call unchecked. CDR3 length: 15 residues. CDR3: CASSVDRGLDSPLHF.